A selection of T cell receptor beta chains follows, all from one sample in a study of PD-L1 blockade in urothelial cancer. Generated by immunoSEQ multiplex PCR, the TCRdb table keeps only in-frame clones and is missing some. The table has around 100,000 clones, about 85% seen once. The sequenced sample was PBMCs, obtained around atezolizumab (anti-PD-L1) treatment. The receptors derive from a man aged 45-65 years with urothelial cancer. The CDR3 runs from the conserved cysteine through the conserved F or W. Fields, in order: V gene, D gene, J gene, clone size, CDR3 DNA, CDR3 protein. D genes are given only for firm matches. Not all rows give a size; the values are once, few, many and, for expanded clones, a class.

TRBV9	NA	TRBJ2-2	NA	TGTGCCAGCAGCGTAGGTGGCGGGAACTCGGGGGAGCTGTTTTTT	CASSVGGGNSGELFF
TRBV19	TRBD1	TRBJ2-7	NA	TGTGCCAGTAGTTCGGGGACAGGAGGCTTGCTCAACGAGCAGTACTTC	CASSSGTGGLLNEQYF
TRBV27	TRBD1	TRBJ2-1	NA	TGTGCCAGCAGTTTATTATTCGGTGAAAGGGGGCAGGATGAGCAGTTCTTC	CASSLLFGERGQDEQFF
TRBV27	NA	TRBJ1-1	few	TGTGCCAGCAGTTTTGGTTCAGGGAACACTGAAGCTTTCTTT	CASSFGSGNTEAFF
TRBV7-7	NA	TRBJ2-7	NA	TGTGCTAGCAGCTTAGGTGCGGGGAGTGCTTACGAGCAGTACTTC	CASSLGAGSAYEQYF
TRBV11-3	NA	TRBJ2-1	NA	TGTGCCAGCAGTTTGGGAACTAGTTCTATAAATGAGCAGTTCTTC	CASSLGTSSINEQFF
TRBV9	TRBD2	TRBJ2-1	NA	TGTGCCAGCAGCGTAGTCGGGACTACATACAATGAGCAGTTCTTC	CASSVVGTTYNEQFF
TRBV19	NA	TRBJ1-5	NA	TGTGCCAGTAGTAAAGTTGAGAATCAGCCCCAGCATTTT	CASSKVENQPQHF
TRBV5-1	NA	TRBJ2-7	NA	TGCGCCAGCAGCTTGGACATCTACGAGCAGTACTTC	CASSLDIYEQYF
TRBV27	TRBD2	TRBJ2-7	NA	TGTGCCAGCAGTCATACTAGCGGAACCTACGAGCAGTACTTC	CASSHTSGTYEQYF
TRBV5-6	NA	TRBJ2-3	NA	TGTGCCAGCAGCTTGGCCTACACAGATACGCAGTATTTT	CASSLAYTDTQYF
TRBV11-2	NA	TRBJ1-6	NA	TGTGCCAGCAGCGGTTTAGATAATTCACCCCTCCACTTT	CASSGLDNSPLHF
TRBV28	TRBD1	TRBJ2-1	NA	TGTGCCAGCAGGACGGGGACAGGGGACTACAATGAGCAGTTCTTC	CASRTGTGDYNEQFF
TRBV28	NA	TRBJ2-3	NA	TGTGCCAGCAGCTGGGGGGGCTCGGGCACAGATACGCAGTATTTT	CASSWGGSGTDTQYF
TRBV7-2	NA	TRBJ1-1	NA	TGTGCCAGCAGCTTTTCGCAGGGGAACACTGAAGCTTTCTTT	CASSFSQGNTEAFF